There are a few counts of the clone carrying this T cell receptor beta chain. Its matching antigen is unknown. Expressed TCRB transcripts were sequenced because the entire RNA isolate underwent reverse transcription. Some clones are missing from TCRdb's copy, which holds only in-frame ones; the method was immunoSEQ multiplex PCR. The sample carries 300,000 to 350,000 clones, roughly a tenth recorded once. CD45RO/CCR7/CD25/CD127/CD95/CD27 separated CD4+ naive, central memory, regulatory and stem cell-like memory cells by sorting. Purity (above 95%) was reached by all sorted populations. These data originate in a study of beta chain features in type 1 diabetes. The study, taken as a whole, reports: Individuals with type 1 diabetes displayed fewer insertions and more deletions at VDJ junctions. A greater similarity of naive, central memory and Treg TCRB repertoires was seen among patients than among healthy donors. Shortening that was moderate but significant affected the TCRB CDR3s of Type 1 diabetes patients in all four CD4+ subsets.

This CDR3 has 18 residues. V was pared by 3 bases and J by 0 bases, with 19 bases between. Per the germline V gene, CDR1 is SGHTA and CDR2 is FQGNSA. Specimen: central memory CD4+ T cells from blood. The TCR comes from a man aged 30 to 45 with type 1 diabetes. The V gene is TRBV7-2, the J gene TRBJ2-3; TRBD1 is a possible D gene (6 bases). This chain's CDR3 is CASSFLPGQASSTDTQYF. The CDR3 coding sequence is TGTGCCAGCAGCTTTCTACCGGGACAAGCTTCTAGCACAGATACGCAGTATTTT.